Listed below are T cell receptor beta chains from one sample, sequenced in a study of CD8 T cells in ankylosing spondylitis. MiXCR, run by TCRdb on the 5' RACE reads, gives a single entry per CDR3 protein. The sample lists about 700,000 distinct CDR3 sequences, 15% to 20% seen once, with about 20% in the top ten. The sequencing input was blood, either unsorted or a sorted T cell fraction (not recorded which). These receptors originate from a male donor with ankylosing spondylitis. Both conserved end residues are part of each CDR3. The D gene is left open where the match is weak. Not every row has a clone size; where given, it reads once, few, many or a size class.

>TRBV3-1|TRBD1|few|TRBJ2-1
TGTGCCAGCAGCCTCCCCTTCGGGACAGGGAACAATGAGCAGTTCTTC
CASSLPFGTGNNEQFF
>TRBV20-1|TRBD1|.|TRBJ1-5
TGCAGTGCTAGGGGCTTCGCAGGGGGAGGTCAGCCCCAGCATTTT
CSARGFAGGGQPQHF
>TRBV29-1|.|many|TRBJ1-1
TGCAGCGTCTACGCATGGGACACTGAAGCTTTCTTT
CSVYAWDTEAFF
>TRBV5-1|.|many|TRBJ2-7
TGCGCCAGCAGCTTGGCCATCGGACAGAGCTACGAGCAGTACTTC
CASSLAIGQSYEQYF
>TRBV20-1|.|.|TRBJ2-2
TGCAGTGCCCCGGACTACCTGAACACCGGGGAGCTGTTTTTT
CSAPDYLNTGELFF
>TRBV28|.|.|TRBJ1-1
TGTGCCAGCAGTTTATTGGGCAGGGTCACTGAAGCTTTCTTT
CASSLLGRVTEAFF
>TRBV5-6|.|.|TRBJ1-1
TGTGCCAGCATCTTTGGACTGAACACTGAAGCTTTCTTT
CASIFGLNTEAFF
>TRBV3-1|TRBD1|.|TRBJ2-1
TGTGCCAGCAGCCAAGATTTTGGGACAGCTTACTACAATGAGCAGTTCTTC
CASSQDFGTAYYNEQFF
>TRBV10-3|.|few|TRBJ2-7
TGTGCCATCAGTGAGGGACCCAAAGACAACTACGAGCAGTACTTC
CAISEGPKDNYEQYF
>TRBV9|TRBD2|.|TRBJ2-3
TGTGCCAGCAGCGCGGGACTAGCGGGAGACACAGATACGCAGTATTTT
CASSAGLAGDTDTQYF
>TRBV20-1|.|.|TRBJ1-5
TGCAGTGCTAGGCAAAGGGTGGTTCAGCCCCAGCATTTT
CSARQRVVQPQHF